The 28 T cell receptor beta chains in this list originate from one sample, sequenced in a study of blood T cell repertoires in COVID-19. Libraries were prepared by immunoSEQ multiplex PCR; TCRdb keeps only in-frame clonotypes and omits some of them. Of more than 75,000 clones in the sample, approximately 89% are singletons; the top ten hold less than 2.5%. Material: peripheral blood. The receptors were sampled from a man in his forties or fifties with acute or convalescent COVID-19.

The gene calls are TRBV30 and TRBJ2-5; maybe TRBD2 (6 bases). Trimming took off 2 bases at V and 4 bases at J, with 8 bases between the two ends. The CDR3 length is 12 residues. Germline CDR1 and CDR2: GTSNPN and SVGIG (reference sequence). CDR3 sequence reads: CAWSRGGETQYF. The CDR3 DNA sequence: TGTGCCTGGAGTCGGGGAGGAGAGACCCAGTACTTC.

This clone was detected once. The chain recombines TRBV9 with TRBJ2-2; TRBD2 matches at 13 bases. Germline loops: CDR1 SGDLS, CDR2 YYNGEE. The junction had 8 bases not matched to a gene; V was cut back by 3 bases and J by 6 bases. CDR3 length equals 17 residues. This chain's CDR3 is CASSDGTSGTMAGELFF. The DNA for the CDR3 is TGTGCCAGCAGCGATGGGACTAGCGGGACTATGGCCGGGGAGCTGTTTTTT.

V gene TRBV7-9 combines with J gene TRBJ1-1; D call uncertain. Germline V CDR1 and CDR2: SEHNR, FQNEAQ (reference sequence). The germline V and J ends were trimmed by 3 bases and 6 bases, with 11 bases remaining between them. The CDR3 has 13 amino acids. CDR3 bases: TGTGCCAGCAGCTTGGCTGCCGTTTCTGAAGCTTTCTTT. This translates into CASSLAAVSEAFF.

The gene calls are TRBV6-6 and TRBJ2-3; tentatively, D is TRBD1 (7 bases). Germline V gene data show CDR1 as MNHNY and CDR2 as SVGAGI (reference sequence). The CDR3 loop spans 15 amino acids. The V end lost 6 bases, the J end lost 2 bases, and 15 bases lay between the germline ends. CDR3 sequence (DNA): TGTGCCAGCAGACGACAGGGAGGTCCCACAGATACGCAGTATTTT. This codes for CASRRQGGPTDTQYF.

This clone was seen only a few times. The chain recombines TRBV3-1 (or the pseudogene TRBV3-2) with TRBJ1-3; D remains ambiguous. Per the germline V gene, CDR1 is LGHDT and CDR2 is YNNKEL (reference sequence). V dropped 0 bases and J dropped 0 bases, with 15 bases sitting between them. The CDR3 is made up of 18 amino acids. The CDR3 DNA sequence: TGTGCCAGCAGCCAAGATCATCCACGGGGAAGCTCTGGAAACACCATATATTTT. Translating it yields CASSQDHPRGSSGNTIYF.

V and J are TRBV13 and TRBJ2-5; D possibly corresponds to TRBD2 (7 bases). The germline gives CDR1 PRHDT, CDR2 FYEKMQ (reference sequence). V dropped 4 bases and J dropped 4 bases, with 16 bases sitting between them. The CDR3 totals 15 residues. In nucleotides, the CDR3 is TGTGCCAGCAGCTCCCAGAGGGGAGGGGGAGAGACCCAGTACTTC. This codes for CASSSQRGGGETQYF.

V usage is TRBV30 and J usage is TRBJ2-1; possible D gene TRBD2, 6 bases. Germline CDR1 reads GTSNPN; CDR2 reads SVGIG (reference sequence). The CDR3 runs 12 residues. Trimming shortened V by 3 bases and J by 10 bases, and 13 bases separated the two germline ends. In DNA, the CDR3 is TGTGCCTGGAGGAAGGAGGGCCGGGAGCAGTTCTTC. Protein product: CAWRKEGREQFF.

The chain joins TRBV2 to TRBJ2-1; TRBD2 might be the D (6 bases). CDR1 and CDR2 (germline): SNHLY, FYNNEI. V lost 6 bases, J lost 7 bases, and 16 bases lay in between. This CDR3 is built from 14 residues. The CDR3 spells CASRGWRGRNEQFF. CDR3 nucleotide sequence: TGTGCCAGCAGAGGGTGGCGGGGTAGGAATGAGCAGTTCTTC.

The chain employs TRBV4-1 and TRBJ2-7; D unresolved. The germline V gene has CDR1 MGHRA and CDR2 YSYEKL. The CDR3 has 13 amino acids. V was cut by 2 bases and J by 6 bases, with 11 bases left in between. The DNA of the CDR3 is TGCGCCAGCAGCCAACCACTTTCGGTCGAGCAGTACTTC. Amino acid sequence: CASSQPLSVEQYF.

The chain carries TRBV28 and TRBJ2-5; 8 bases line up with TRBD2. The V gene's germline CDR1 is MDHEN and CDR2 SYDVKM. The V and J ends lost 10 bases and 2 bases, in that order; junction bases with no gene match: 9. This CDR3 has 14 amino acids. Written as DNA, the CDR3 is TGTGCCACCAAAGCGGGAGTGGGGCAAGAGACCCAGTACTTC. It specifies CATKAGVGQETQYF.

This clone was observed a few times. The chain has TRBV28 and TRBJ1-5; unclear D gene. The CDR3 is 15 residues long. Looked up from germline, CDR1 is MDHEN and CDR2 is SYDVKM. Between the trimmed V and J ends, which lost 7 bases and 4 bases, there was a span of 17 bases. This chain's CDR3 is CASKLRDKPNQPQHF. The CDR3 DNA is TGTGCCAGCAAATTGAGAGATAAACCTAATCAGCCCCAGCATTTT.

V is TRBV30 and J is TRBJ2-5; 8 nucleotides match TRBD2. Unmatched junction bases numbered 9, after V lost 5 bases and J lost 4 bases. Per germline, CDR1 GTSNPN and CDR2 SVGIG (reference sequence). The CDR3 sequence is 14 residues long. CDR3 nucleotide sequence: TGTGCCTGGGTTCCCGGGGGGGCGGGAGAGACCCAGTACTTC. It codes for CAWVPGGAGETQYF. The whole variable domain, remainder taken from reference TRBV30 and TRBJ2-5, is SQTIHQWPATLVQPVGSPLSLECTVEGTSNPNLYWYRQAAGRGLQLLFYSVGIGQISSEVPQNLSASRPQDRQFILSSKKLLLSDSGFYLCAWVPGGAGETQYFGPGTRLLVL.

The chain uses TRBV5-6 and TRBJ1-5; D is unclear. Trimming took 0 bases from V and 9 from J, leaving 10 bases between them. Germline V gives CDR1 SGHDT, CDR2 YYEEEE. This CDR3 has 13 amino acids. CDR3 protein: CASSLAAVLPQHF. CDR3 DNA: TGTGCCAGCAGCTTGGCTGCGGTGCTGCCCCAGCATTTT.

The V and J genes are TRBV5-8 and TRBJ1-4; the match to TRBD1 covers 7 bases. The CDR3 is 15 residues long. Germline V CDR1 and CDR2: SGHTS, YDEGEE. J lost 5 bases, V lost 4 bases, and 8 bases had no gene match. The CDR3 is CASSNRQGGNEKLFF. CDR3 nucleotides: TGTGCCAGCAGCAACCGACAGGGTGGGAATGAAAAACTGTTTTTT.

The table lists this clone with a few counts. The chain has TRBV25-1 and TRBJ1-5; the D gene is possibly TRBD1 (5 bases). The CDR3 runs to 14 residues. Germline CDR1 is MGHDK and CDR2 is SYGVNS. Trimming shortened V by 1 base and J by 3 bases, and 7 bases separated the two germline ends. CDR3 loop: CASSESGINQPQHF. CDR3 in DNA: TGTGCCAGCAGTGAATCAGGGATCAATCAGCCCCAGCATTTT.

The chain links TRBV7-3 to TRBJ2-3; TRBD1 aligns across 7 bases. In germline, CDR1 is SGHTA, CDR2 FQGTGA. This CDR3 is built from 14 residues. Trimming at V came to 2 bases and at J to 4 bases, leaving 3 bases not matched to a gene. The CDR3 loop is CASSLDQGADTQYF. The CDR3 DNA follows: TGTGCCAGCAGCTTAGACCAGGGGGCAGATACGCAGTATTTT.

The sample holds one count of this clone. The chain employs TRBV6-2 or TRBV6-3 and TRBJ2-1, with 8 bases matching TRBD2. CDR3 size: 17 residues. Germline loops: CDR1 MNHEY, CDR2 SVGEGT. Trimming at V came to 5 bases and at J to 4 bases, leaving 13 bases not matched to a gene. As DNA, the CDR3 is TGTGCCAGCAGTCCCTATTTAGCGGGGTCATTTTACAATGAGCAGTTCTTC. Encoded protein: CASSPYLAGSFYNEQFF.

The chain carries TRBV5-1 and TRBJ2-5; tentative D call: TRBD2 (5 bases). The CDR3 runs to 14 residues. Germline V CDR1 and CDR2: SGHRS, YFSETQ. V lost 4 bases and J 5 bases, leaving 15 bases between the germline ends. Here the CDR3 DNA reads TGCGCCAGCAGCAGTACAGCGGTCGGGGAGACCCAGTACTTC. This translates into CASSSTAVGETQYF.

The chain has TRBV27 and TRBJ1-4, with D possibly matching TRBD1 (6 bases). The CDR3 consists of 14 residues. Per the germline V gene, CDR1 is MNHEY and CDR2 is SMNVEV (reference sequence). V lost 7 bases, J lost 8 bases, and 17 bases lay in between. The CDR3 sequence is CASKGAGAGEKLFF. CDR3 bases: TGTGCCAGCAAAGGGGCAGGGGCAGGGGAAAAACTGTTTTTT.

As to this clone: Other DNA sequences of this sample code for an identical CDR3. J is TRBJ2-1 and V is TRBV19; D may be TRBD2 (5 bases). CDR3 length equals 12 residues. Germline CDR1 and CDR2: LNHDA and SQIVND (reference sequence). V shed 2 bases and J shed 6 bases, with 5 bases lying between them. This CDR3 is CASSILANEQFF. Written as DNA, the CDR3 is TGTGCCAGTAGTATACTAGCCAATGAGCAGTTCTTC.

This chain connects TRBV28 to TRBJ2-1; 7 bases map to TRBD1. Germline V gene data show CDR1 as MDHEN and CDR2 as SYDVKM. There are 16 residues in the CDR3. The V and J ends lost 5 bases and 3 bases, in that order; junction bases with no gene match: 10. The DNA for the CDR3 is TGTGCCAGCAGTCATACAGGGGAAAAGAGCTACAATGAGCAGTTCTTC. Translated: CASSHTGEKSYNEQFF.

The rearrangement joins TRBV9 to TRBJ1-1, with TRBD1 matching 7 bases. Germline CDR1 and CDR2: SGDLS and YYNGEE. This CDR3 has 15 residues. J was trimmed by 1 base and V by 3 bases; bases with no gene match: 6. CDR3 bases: TGTGCCAGCAGCGAAACAGGGGCCCAGAACACTGAAGCTTTCTTT. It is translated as CASSETGAQNTEAFF.

The CDR3 DNA is TGCGCCAGCAGCCAACACCGGGACAACTCCTACGAGCAGTACTTC. Protein: CASSQHRDNSYEQYF. The chain links TRBV4-1 to TRBJ2-7; weak D call: TRBD1 (6 bases). The CDR3 extends over 15 amino acids. Trimming took off 2 bases at V and 0 bases at J, with 11 bases between the two ends. Germline lookup yields CDR1 MGHRA and CDR2 YSYEKL.

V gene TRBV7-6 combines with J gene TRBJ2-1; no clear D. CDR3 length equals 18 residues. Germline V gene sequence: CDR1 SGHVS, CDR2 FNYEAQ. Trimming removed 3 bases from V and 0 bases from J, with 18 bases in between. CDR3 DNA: TGTGCCAGCAGCTTCCACAGCCCTCCGACGAACTCCTACAATGAGCAGTTCTTC. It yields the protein CASSFHSPPTNSYNEQFF. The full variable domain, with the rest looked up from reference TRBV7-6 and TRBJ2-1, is GAGVSQSPRYKVTKRGQDVALRCDPISGHVSLYWYRQALGQGPEFLTYFNYEAQQDKSGLPNDRFSAERPEGSISTLTIQRTEQRDSAMYRCASSFHSPPTNSYNEQFFGPGTRLTVL.

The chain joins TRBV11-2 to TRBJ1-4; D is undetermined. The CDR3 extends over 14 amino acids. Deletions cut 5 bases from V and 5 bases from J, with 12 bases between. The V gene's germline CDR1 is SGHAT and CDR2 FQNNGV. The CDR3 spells CASSPSFINEKLFF. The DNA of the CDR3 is TGTGCCAGCAGCCCGTCTTTTATCAATGAAAAACTGTTTTTT.

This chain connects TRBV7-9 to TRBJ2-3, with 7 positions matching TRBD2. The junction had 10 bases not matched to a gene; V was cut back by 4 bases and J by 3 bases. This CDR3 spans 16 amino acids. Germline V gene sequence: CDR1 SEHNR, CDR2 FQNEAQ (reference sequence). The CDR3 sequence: CASSSITSDGTDTQYF. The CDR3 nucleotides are TGTGCCAGCAGCTCCATTACTAGCGACGGGACAGATACGCAGTATTTT. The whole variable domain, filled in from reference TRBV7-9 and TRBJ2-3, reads DTGVSQNPRHKITKRGQNVTFRCDPISEHNRLYWYRQTLGQGPEFLTYFQNEAQLEKSRLLSDRFSAERPKGSFSTLEIQRTEQGDSAMYLCASSSITSDGTDTQYFGPGTRLTVL.

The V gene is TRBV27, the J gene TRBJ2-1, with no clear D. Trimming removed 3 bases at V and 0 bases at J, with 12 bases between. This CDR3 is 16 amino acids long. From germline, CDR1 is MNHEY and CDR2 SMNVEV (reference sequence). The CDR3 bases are TGTGCCAGCAGTTTGAGATCCTCTATCTCCTACAATGAGCAGTTCTTC. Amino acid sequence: CASSLRSSISYNEQFF.

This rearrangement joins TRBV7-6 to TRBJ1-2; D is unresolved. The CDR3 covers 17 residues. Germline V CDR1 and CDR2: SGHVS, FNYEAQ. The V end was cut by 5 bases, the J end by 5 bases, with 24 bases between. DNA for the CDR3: TGTGCCAGCAGCCTCTGGGAGGACGCTCCGAACTCATATGGCTACACCTTC. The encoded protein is CASSLWEDAPNSYGYTF.